In its sample, the clone carrying this T cell receptor (beta chain) was seen a few times. Its antigen is still unknown. There are 15 residues in the CDR3. Germline V gives CDR1 SEHNR, CDR2 FQNEAQ (reference sequence). V dropped 6 bases and J dropped 3; count of bases not matched to a gene: 10. These data come from a study of blood T cells in healthy people across ages. The study, taken as a whole, reports: In long-lived donors, naive CD4+ cell counts and diversity exceeded those of aged donors. It was not known whether donors were CMV positive (a possible confounder of expanded clonotype changes).

For the second PCR, which ran for about 6 to 11 cycles, a sample-barcoded 5' primer and a J-beta primer mix were used. TCRdb independently ran MiXCR on the 5' RACE reads; one entry per CDR3 protein. The table records roughly 1.5 million distinct CDR3 sequences, roughly two fifths of them present only once. Each individual donor underwent a draw of about 11 milliliters of peripheral blood. PBMCs, at least 6 million per sample, were isolated. The clonotype was recovered from a woman aged 18-29 years in good health. The chain joins TRBV7-9 to TRBJ1-2; the match to TRBD1 covers 7 bases. The sequencing sample was made of blood. The CDR3 region is CASSRTGFHHYGYTF. For the CDR3, the DNA is TGTGCCAGCAGTAGGACAGGCTTCCACCACTATGGCTACACCTTC.